This T cell receptor (beta chain) came from a study of blood T cell repertoires in COVID-19. Across the whole study: The United States, Italy and Spain supplied acute and convalescent COVID-19 samples. PBMCs, B-cell-depleted T cells, or T cells were the source of the cDNA or gDNA that made up the material.

Per the study methods: The authors estimated nucleated cell counts from reference gene primer amplification. TCRdb's copy holds only in-frame clones and misses some; the assay was immunoSEQ multiplex PCR. V, J and clone size were drawn from that table, and D and trimming were deduced from the DNA. The sample includes about 80,000 clones, over 80% of them seen just once. The sequencing sample was made of peripheral blood. This receptor was obtained from a human donor in a cohort sampled during active COVID-19.

The chain's CDR3 is CASSSATSGGASEQFF. CDR3 nucleotide sequence: TGTGCCAGCAGTTCTGCGACTAGCGGGGGGGCCAGCGAGCAGTTCTTC. V is TRBV28 and J is TRBJ2-1, with TRBD2 matching over 14 bases. Germline lookup yields CDR1 MDHEN and CDR2 SYDVKM. Losses at the gene ends were 4 bases for V and 10 bases for J; bases not matched to a gene: 9. There are 16 residues in the CDR3.